Presented here are 6 T cell receptor beta chains from one specimen sequenced in a study of blood T cell repertoires in COVID-19. Some clones are missing from TCRdb's copy, which holds only in-frame ones; the method was immunoSEQ multiplex PCR. Of some 200,000 clones listed, approximately 90% are singletons. Sample: peripheral blood. The receptors originated from a man aged 25-45 years with acute or convalescent COVID-19.

This chain joins TRBV7-3 and TRBJ1-5; TRBD1 agrees at 7 bases. The ends lost 5 bases at V and 2 bases at J; junction bases unmatched: 3. This CDR3 is built from 14 residues. Germline CDR1 and CDR2: SGHTA and FQGTGA. The DNA for the CDR3 is TGTGCCAGCAGCCAGGGGGGCGGCAATCAGCCCCAGCATTTT. Its protein is CASSQGGGNQPQHF.

The chain recombines TRBV28 with TRBJ2-7; 7 nucleotides agree with TRBD1. CDR1 is MDHEN, CDR2 SYDVKM, per germline. This CDR3 comprises 13 residues. Trimming cost V 6 bases and J 7 bases; bases outside gene matches: 9. The chain's CDR3 is CASRGDSPREQYF. Written as DNA, the CDR3 is TGTGCCAGCAGGGGGGACAGCCCCAGAGAGCAGTACTTC.

The chain joins TRBV5-1 to TRBJ1-1; weak D call: TRBD1 (5 bases). Germline loops: CDR1 SGHRS, CDR2 YFSETQ. The V and J ends lost 4 bases and 2 bases respectively, with 15 bases between them. The CDR3 is 15 amino acids. DNA of the CDR3: TGCGCCAGCAGCCGGTTGGGAGGGGCCAACACTGAAGCTTTCTTT. It is translated as CASSRLGGANTEAFF.

The CDR3 nucleotides are TGTGCCAGCAGCCGCGGCGCCTACGAGCAGTACTTC. Its translation is CASSRGAYEQYF. V usage is TRBV3-1 (or the pseudogene TRBV3-2) and J usage is TRBJ2-7; D uncertain. This CDR3 spans 12 amino acids. V lost 4 bases, J lost 2 bases, and 6 bases lay in between. Germline-derived CDR1 and CDR2 are LGHDT and YNNKEL (reference sequence).

The chain has TRBV7-9 and TRBJ2-7; 9 nucleotides agree with TRBD2. Germline CDR1 is SEHNR and CDR2 is FQNEAQ (reference sequence). The ends lost 1 base at V and 6 bases at J; junction bases unmatched: 7. CDR3 length: 15 amino acids. The CDR3 sequence is CASSLGGVAGVEQYF. CDR3 coding DNA: TGTGCCAGCAGCTTAGGAGGGGTAGCGGGAGTCGAGCAGTACTTC.

This chain uses TRBV9 with TRBJ2-1, with 9 bases matching TRBD2. Germline CDR1 and CDR2: SGDLS and YYNGEE. This CDR3 is 15 amino acids long. Trimming removed 0 bases from V and 4 bases from J; junction bases left unmatched: 2. Written as DNA, the CDR3 is TGTGCCAGCAGCGTAGTGAGCGGGGGGTACAATGAGCAGTTCTTC. It specifies CASSVVSGGYNEQFF.